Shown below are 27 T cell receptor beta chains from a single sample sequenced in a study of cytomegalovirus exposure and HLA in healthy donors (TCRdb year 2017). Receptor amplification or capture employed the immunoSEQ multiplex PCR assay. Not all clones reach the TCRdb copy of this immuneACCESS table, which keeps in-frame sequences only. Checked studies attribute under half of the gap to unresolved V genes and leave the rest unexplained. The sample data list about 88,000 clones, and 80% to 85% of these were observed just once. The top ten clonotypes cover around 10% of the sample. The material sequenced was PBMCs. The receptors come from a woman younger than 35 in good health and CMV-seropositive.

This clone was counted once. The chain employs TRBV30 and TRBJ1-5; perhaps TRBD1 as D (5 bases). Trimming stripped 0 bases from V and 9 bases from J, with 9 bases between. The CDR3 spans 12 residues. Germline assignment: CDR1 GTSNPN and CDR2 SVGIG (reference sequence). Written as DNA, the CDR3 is TGTGCCTGGAGTGTACCGGGGGGGCCCCAGCATTTT. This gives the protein CAWSVPGGPQHF.

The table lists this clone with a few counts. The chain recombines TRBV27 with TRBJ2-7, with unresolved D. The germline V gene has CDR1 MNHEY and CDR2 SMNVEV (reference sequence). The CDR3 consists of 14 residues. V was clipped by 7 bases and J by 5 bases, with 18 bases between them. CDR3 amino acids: CASTKSRVHNEQYF. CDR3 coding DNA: TGTGCCAGCACCAAATCACGGGTTCACAACGAGCAGTACTTC.

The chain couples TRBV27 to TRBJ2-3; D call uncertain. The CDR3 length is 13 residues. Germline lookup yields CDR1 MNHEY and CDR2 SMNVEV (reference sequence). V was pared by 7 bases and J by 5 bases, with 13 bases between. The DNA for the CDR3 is TGTGCCAGCACTATCTCCGGCGGAGATACGCAGTATTTT. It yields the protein CASTISGGDTQYF.

The DNA of the CDR3 is TGTGCCAGCAGTGATGGGACAGAGGATAGCAATCAGCCCCAGCATTTT. Protein product: CASSDGTEDSNQPQHF. This chain connects TRBV6-1 to TRBJ1-5; 7 positions match TRBD1. After removal of 3 bases from V and 0 bases from J, the junction contained 5 bases not matched to a gene. The CDR3 spans 16 residues. The germline CDR1 and CDR2 sequences are MNHNS and SASEGT.

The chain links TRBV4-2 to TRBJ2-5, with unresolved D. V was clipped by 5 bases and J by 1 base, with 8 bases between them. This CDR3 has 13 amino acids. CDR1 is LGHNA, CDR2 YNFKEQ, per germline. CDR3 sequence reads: CASSGPPQETQYF. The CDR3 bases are TGTGCCAGCAGCGGGCCCCCCCAAGAGACCCAGTACTTC.

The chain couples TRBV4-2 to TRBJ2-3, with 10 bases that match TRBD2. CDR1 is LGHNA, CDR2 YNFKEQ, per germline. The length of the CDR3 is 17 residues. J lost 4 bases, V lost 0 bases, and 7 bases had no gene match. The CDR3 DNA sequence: TGTGCCAGCAGCCAAGATCAGGCTAGCGGGGGAGCAGATACGCAGTATTTT. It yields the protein CASSQDQASGGADTQYF.

As DNA, the CDR3 is TGTGCCAGCAGCCGGTCGAGAGGGAATTCCTACGAGCAGTACTTC. It translates to CASSRSRGNSYEQYF. This rearrangement joins TRBV9 to TRBJ2-7; possibly TRBD2 for D (5 bases). The germline gives CDR1 SGDLS, CDR2 YYNGEE. The CDR3 sequence is 15 residues long. V was clipped by 4 bases and J by 1 base, with 15 bases between them. The full variable domain, its missing parts supplied by reference TRBV9 and TRBJ2-7, is DSGVTQTPKHLITATGQRVTLRCSPRSGDLSVYWYQQSLDQGLQFLIQYYNGEERAKGNILERFSAQQFPDLHSELNLSSLELGDSALYFCASSRSRGNSYEQYFGPGTRLTVT.

The CDR3 sequence is CASTPGFSYNEQFF. The CDR3 bases are TGTGCCAGCACACCGGGGTTTTCCTACAATGAGCAGTTCTTC. The J gene is TRBJ2-1, the V gene TRBV14; tentatively, D is TRBD2 (5 bases). This CDR3 is built from 14 residues. Germline CDR1 is SGHDN and CDR2 is FVKESK. Trimming left V 7 bases short and J 1 base short, with 11 bases between.

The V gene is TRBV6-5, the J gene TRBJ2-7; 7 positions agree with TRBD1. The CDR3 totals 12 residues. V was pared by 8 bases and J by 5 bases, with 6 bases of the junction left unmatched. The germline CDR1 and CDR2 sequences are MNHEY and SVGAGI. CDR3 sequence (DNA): TGTGCCAGCGGGGGACAGTACGACGAGCAGTACTTC. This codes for CASGGQYDEQYF.

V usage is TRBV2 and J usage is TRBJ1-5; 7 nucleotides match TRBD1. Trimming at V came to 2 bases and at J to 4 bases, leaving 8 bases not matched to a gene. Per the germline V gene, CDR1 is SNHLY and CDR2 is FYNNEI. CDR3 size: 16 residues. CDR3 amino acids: CASSETYGTANQPQHF. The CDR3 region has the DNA TGTGCCAGCAGTGAAACGTACGGGACAGCGAATCAGCCCCAGCATTTT.

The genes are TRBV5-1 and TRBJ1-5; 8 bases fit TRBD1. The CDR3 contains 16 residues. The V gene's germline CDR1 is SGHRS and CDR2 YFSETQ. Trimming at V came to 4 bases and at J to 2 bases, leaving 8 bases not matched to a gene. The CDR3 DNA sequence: TGCGCCAGCAGCCTGGGACAGGTGAGCGGCAATCAGCCCCAGCATTTT. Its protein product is CASSLGQVSGNQPQHF.

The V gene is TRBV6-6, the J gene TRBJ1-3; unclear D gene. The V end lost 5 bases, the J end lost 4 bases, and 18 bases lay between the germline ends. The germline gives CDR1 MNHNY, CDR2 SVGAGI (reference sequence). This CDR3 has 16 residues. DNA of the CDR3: TGTGCCAGCAGTCCTCCTCAGCGAGAGGGAGGAAACACCATATATTTT. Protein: CASSPPQREGGNTIYF.

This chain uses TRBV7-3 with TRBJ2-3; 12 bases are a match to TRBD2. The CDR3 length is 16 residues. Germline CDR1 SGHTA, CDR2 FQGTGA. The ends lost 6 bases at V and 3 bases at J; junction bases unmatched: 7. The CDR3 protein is CASRPTSGGRTDTQYF. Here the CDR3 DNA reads TGTGCCAGCAGACCTACTAGCGGGGGGCGTACAGATACGCAGTATTTT.

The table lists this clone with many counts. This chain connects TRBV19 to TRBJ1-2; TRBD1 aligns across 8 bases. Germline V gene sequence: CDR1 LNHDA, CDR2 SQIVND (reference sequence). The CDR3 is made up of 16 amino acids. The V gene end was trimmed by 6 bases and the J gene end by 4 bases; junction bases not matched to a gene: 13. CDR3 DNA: TGTGCCAGTAGGTCCGGACAGGGTGTCGATTCCTATGGCTACACCTTC. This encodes CASRSGQGVDSYGYTF. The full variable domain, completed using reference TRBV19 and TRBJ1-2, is DGGITQSPKYLFRKEGQNVTLSCEQNLNHDAMYWYRQDPGQGLRLIYYSQIVNDFQKGDIAEGYSVSREKKESFPLTVTSAQKNPTAFYLCASRSGQGVDSYGYTFGSGTRLTVV.

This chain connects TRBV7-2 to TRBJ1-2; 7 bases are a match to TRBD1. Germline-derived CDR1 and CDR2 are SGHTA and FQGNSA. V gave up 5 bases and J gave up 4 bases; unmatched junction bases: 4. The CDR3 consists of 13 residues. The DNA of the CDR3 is TGTGCCAGCAGCCCCGACAGGGTCTATGGCTACACCTTC. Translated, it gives CASSPDRVYGYTF.

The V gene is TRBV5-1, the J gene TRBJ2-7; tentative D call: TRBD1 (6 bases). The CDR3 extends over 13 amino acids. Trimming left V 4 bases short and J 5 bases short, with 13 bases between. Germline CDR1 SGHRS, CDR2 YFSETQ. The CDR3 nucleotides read TGCGCCAGCAGCCAGGGACATCAGGACGAGCAGTACTTC. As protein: CASSQGHQDEQYF.

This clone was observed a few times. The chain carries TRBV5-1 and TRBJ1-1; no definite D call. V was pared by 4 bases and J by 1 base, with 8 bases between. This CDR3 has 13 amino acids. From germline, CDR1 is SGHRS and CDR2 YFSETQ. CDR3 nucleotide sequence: TGCGCCAGCAGCCCTCAGGAGAACACTGAAGCTTTCTTT. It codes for CASSPQENTEAFF.

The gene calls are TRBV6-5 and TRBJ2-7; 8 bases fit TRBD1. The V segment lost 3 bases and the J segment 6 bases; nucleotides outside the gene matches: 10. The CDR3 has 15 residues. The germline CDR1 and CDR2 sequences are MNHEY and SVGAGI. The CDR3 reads CASSYHGQGGVEQYF. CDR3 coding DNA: TGTGCCAGCAGTTATCACGGACAGGGTGGGGTCGAGCAGTACTTC.

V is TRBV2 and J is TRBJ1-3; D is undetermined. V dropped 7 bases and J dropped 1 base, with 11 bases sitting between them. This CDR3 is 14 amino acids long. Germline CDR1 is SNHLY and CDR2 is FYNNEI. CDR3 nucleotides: TGTGCCAGCACTTTGGAGGTGTCTGGAAACACCATATATTTT. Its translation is CASTLEVSGNTIYF.

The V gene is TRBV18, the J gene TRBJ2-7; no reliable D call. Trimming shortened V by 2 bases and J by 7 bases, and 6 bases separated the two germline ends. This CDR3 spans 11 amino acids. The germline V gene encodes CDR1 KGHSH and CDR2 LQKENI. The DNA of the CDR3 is TGTGCCAGCTCACCATTGCAGGAGCAGTACTTC. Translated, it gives CASSPLQEQYF.

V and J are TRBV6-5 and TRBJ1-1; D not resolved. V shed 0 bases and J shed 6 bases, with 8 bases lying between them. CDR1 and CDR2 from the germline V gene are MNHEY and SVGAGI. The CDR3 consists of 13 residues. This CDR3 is CASSYSRGSEAFF. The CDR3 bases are TGTGCCAGCAGTTACTCGAGAGGATCTGAAGCTTTCTTT.

As DNA, the CDR3 is TGTGCCAGCAGTGACCGGCAGGCCGGAAACACCATATATTTT. It yields the protein CASSDRQAGNTIYF. The rearrangement joins TRBV6-1 to TRBJ1-3; D ambiguous. Per germline, CDR1 MNHNS and CDR2 SASEGT. The CDR3 length is 14 residues. Deletions cut 3 bases from V and 4 bases from J, with 10 bases between.

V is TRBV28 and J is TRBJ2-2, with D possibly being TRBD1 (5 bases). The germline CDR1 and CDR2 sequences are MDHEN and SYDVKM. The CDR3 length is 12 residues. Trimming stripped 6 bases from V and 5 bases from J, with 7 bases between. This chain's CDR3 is CASRQATGELFF. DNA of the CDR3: TGTGCCAGCAGACAGGCTACCGGGGAGCTGTTTTTT.

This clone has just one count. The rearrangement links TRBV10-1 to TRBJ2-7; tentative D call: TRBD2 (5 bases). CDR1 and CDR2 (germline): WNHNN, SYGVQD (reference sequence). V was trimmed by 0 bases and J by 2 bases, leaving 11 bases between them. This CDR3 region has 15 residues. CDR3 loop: CASSESDGLPYEQYF. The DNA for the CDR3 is TGCGCCAGCAGTGAGTCGGACGGACTCCCCTACGAGCAGTACTTC.

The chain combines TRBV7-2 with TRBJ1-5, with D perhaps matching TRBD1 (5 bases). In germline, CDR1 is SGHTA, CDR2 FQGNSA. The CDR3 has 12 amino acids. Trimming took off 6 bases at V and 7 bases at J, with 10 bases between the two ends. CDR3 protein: CASSPGMQPQHF. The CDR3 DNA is TGTGCCAGCAGTCCAGGGATGCAGCCCCAGCATTTT.

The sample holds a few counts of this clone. CDR3 amino acids: CATSRDRRGYTF. Written as DNA, the CDR3 is TGTGCCACCAGCAGAGACCGTCGTGGCTACACCTTC. The V call is TRBV15, the J call TRBJ1-2; D unresolved. CDR3 length: 12 amino acids. The germline V and J ends were trimmed by 0 bases and 7 bases, with 6 bases remaining between them. Germline CDR1 and CDR2: LNHNV and YYDKDF (reference sequence). Full variable domain (outside the CDR3, taken from reference TRBV15 and TRBJ1-2): DAMVIQNPRYQVTQFGKPVTLSCSQTLNHNVMYWYQQKSSQAPKLLFHYYDKDFNNEADTPDNFQSRRPNTSFCFLDIRSPGLGDTAMYLCATSRDRRGYTFGSGTRLTVV.

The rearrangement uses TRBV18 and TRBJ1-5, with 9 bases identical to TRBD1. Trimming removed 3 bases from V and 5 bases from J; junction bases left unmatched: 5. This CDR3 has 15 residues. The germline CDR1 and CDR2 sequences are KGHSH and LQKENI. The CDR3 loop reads CASSPSRDRDQPQHF. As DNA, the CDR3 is TGTGCCAGCTCACCTTCTCGGGACAGGGATCAGCCCCAGCATTTT.